The rows below give T cell receptor beta chains drawn from one sample of a study of molecular identifiers for immune sequencing clone quantification. One entry per CDR3 protein, called by TCRdb with MiXCR from the PCR reads. The data contain over 600,000 distinct CDR3 sequences, about 20% of them seen just once; the ten biggest clones take up roughly 0.9%. Sequenced material: naive CD8+ T cells from blood, with Jurkat cell RNA spiked in. Every receptor here comes from a human donor in good health. Some libraries in this study had Jurkat cell RNA spiked in. CDR3s include the opening cysteine and the closing phenylalanine or tryptophan. D genes are given only for firm matches. Clone size is stated in some rows and not others, as once, few, many or a class when expanded.

d_call clone_size j_call v_call cdr3_nt cdr3_aa
. few TRBJ2-7 TRBV19 TGTGCCAGTAGTTCACAGGACAATTACATCTACGAGCAGTACTTC CASSSQDNYIYEQYF
TRBD2 many TRBJ2-1 TRBV9 TGTGCCAGCAGCCTCAGCGGGACTAGCGGCCTCAATGAGCAGTTCTTC CASSLSGTSGLNEQFF
TRBD1 . TRBJ2-7 TRBV18 TGTGCCAGCTCACCTTTCGCTCCAACCGGGACAGCAAATTACGAGCAGTACTTC CASSPFAPTGTANYEQYF
. many TRBJ2-3 TRBV30 TGTGCACAAACGTGGACCAGCACAGATACGCAGTATTTT CAQTWTSTDTQYF
. . TRBJ1-3 TRBV21-1 TGTGCCCCACCCAGCGCAGGAGGGGGAAACACCATATATTTT CAPPSAGGGNTIYF
. many TRBJ1-1 TRBV29-1 TGCAGCACACAGGATTTGCCCCCTCAACAAGCTTTCTTT CSTQDLPPQQAFF
TRBD1 few TRBJ2-3 TRBV4-2 TGTGCCAGCAGCCACCCCACCGGGACAGGGGAGTTTAACACAGATACGCAGTATTTT CASSHPTGTGEFNTDTQYF
. many TRBJ2-7 TRBV4-2 TGTGCCAGCAGCCACGAAAGGAACTCCTACGAGCAGTACTTC CASSHERNSYEQYF
TRBD2 . TRBJ2-7 TRBV6-6 TGTGCCAGCAGGATAGCGGGTCGGCAAAACGCACGAACCTACGAGCAGTACTTC CASRIAGRQNARTYEQYF
TRBD1 . TRBJ2-1 TRBV7-9 TGTGCCAGCAGGCCTGCGACAGGGTTTTCGCATGAGCAGTTCTTC CASRPATGFSHEQFF
. many TRBJ2-5 TRBV12-3/TRBV12-4 TGTGCCAGCAGTTTATTTCGTGACGCAGAGACCCAGTACTTC CASSLFRDAETQYF
. many TRBJ1-1 TRBV20-1 TGCAGTCCCAATTTCAACAGGGTTGAAGCTTTCTTT CSPNFNRVEAFF
TRBD2 many TRBJ2-7 TRBV14 TGTGCCAGCAGCCAACTACTAGCGGGAGGGCCTCCCGAGCAGTACTTC CASSQLLAGGPPEQYF
TRBD1 . TRBJ2-1 TRBV4-3 TGCGCCAGCAGCCAAGTAGGAGGGACAGGGTACAATGAGCAGTTCTTC CASSQVGGTGYNEQFF
TRBD1 . TRBJ1-2 TRBV2 TGTGCCAGCAGACCCGGGACAGGCAACTATGGCTACACCTTC CASRPGTGNYGYTF